Detailed here is one TCR beta chain. These data originate in a study of blood T cell repertoires in COVID-19. Sequenced by immunoSEQ multiplex PCR; TCRdb stores in-frame clones only, minus some. This sample yields around 140,000 clones, of which 87% are seen a single time; roughly 3.9% belongs to the top ten. This CDR3 contains 16 residues. After removal of 7 bases from V and 1 base from J, the junction contained 11 bases not matched to a gene. Germline loops: CDR1 LNHDA, CDR2 SQIVND (reference sequence). The TCR originated in a woman aged 40 to 50 who had been exposed to COVID-19. Source material: PBMCs or T cells enriched from blood (not recorded which). The V call is TRBV19, the J call TRBJ1-2, with 8 positions matching TRBD1. Here the CDR3 reads CASTKRTGQNNYGYTF. CDR3 nucleotide sequence: TGTGCCAGTACTAAACGGACAGGGCAAAATAACTATGGCTACACCTTC.